The source of this TCR beta chain is a study of blood T cells in healthy people across ages. In regard to this clonotype: The antigen remains undetermined.

Each donor was a healthy Caucasian individual from Russia, aged about 6 to 95. General observations from the study: Higher diversity, along with more naive CD4+ cells, distinguished long-lived donors from aged donors. Among T cells, TCR beta diversity per million cells dropped roughly linearly as age rose.

Deletions cut 4 bases from V and 8 bases from J, with 13 bases between. The germline V gene has CDR1 SGHNT and CDR2 YYREEE (reference sequence). The CDR3 sequence is 13 residues long. Together with a sample-barcoded 5' primer, a J-beta primer mix was included in a second PCR lasting roughly 7 to 11 cycles. Sequencing yielded, for each sample, at least 3 million paired-end reads carrying CDR3. TCRdb reprocessed the 5' RACE reads with MiXCR, giving one entry per CDR3 protein. The sample has about 580,000 distinct CDR3 sequences; less than 60% are singletons. The sequence came from a man at least 80 years old in good health. Sequencing was performed on blood. The V gene is TRBV5-4, the J gene TRBJ2-1, with a weak D call TRBD1 (6 bases). The CDR3 region has the DNA TGTGCCAGCAGCCAAACAGGGTTTGATGAGCAGTTCTTC. Amino acids: CASSQTGFDEQFF.